Listed below are T cell receptor beta chains from one sample, sequenced in a study of blood T cell repertoires in COVID-19. Data came from immunoSEQ multiplex PCR; TCRdb stores just in-frame clones and leaves some out. The sample consists of 300,000 to 400,000 clones, around 89% of them appearing once. The sample was peripheral blood. The receptors originated from a woman in her 30s with COVID-19, enrolled during active disease. Both conserved end residues are part of each CDR3. Fields, in order: clone size, D gene, V gene, J gene, CDR3 length, CDR3 DNA, CDR3 protein. D genes are given only for firm matches. Not every row has a clone size; where given, it reads once, few, many or a size class.

abundance: .; d_gene: .; v_gene: TRBV2; j_gene: TRBJ1-2; len: 13; CDR3nt: TGTGCCAGCACCGGACAGCTCTTTTTTGGCTACACCTTC; CDR3aa: CASTGQLFFGYTF
abundance: .; d_gene: TRBD1; v_gene: TRBV6-1; j_gene: TRBJ1-4; len: 18; CDR3nt: TGTGCCAGCAGTGATCCAAGGGCACAGGGGGCATCTAATGAAAAACTGTTTTTT; CDR3aa: CASSDPRAQGASNEKLFF
abundance: .; d_gene: .; v_gene: TRBV2; j_gene: TRBJ2-3; len: 14; CDR3nt: TGTGCCAGCACGGGGATGACCAGCACAGATACGCAGTATTTT; CDR3aa: CASTGMTSTDTQYF
abundance: .; d_gene: TRBD1; v_gene: TRBV4-1; j_gene: TRBJ1-1; len: 14; CDR3nt: TGCGCCAGCAGCCAGGCAACAGGGGCGACTGAAGCTTTCTTT; CDR3aa: CASSQATGATEAFF
abundance: few; d_gene: TRBD1; v_gene: TRBV6-5; j_gene: TRBJ2-3; len: 16; CDR3nt: TGTGCCAGCAGTTCTAGACAGGGAATAATCACAGATACGCAGTATTTT; CDR3aa: CASSSRQGIITDTQYF
abundance: .; d_gene: .; v_gene: TRBV18; j_gene: TRBJ1-2; len: 15; CDR3nt: TGTGCCAGCTCACCCGATCAACAGGGTTACTATGGCTACACCTTC; CDR3aa: CASSPDQQGYYGYTF
abundance: .; d_gene: TRBD1; v_gene: TRBV19; j_gene: TRBJ2-7; len: 13; CDR3nt: TGTGCCACTAACGGACAGGCCCCCTACGAGCAGTACTTC; CDR3aa: CATNGQAPYEQYF
abundance: .; d_gene: TRBD1; v_gene: TRBV7-2; j_gene: TRBJ2-7; len: 16; CDR3nt: TGTGCCAGCAGCAGAGCGCCGGGACAGGGGGCCTACGAGCAGTACTTC; CDR3aa: CASSRAPGQGAYEQYF
abundance: .; d_gene: .; v_gene: TRBV4-2; j_gene: TRBJ1-1; len: 16; CDR3nt: TGTGCCAGCAGCCCGCCCCAGTACAGGACGAACACTGAAGCTTTCTTT; CDR3aa: CASSPPQYRTNTEAFF
abundance: .; d_gene: .; v_gene: TRBV5-1; j_gene: TRBJ1-1; len: 19; CDR3nt: TGCGCCAGCAGCTCGAGTCGGGGGGCCGGGATAGGTTGGAACACTGAAGCTTTCTTT; CDR3aa: CASSSSRGAGIGWNTEAFF
abundance: once; d_gene: .; v_gene: TRBV23-1; j_gene: TRBJ1-3; len: 12; CDR3nt: TGCACCTTTGAGAACTCTGGAAACACCATATATTTT; CDR3aa: CTFENSGNTIYF
abundance: .; d_gene: .; v_gene: TRBV6-5; j_gene: TRBJ1-3; len: 16; CDR3nt: TGTGCCAGCAGTTATCGGTTAACGGGGGCTGGAAACACCATATATTTT; CDR3aa: CASSYRLTGAGNTIYF
abundance: .; d_gene: .; v_gene: TRBV27; j_gene: TRBJ2-7; len: 14; CDR3nt: TGTGCCAGCAGTTTATCCAGGGACATGGACGAGCAGTACTTC; CDR3aa: CASSLSRDMDEQYF
abundance: .; d_gene: .; v_gene: TRBV11-2; j_gene: TRBJ1-2; len: 12; CDR3nt: TGTGCCAGCAGCTTCCAGGCCCGTGGCTACACCTTC; CDR3aa: CASSFQARGYTF
abundance: .; d_gene: .; v_gene: TRBV5-4; j_gene: TRBJ1-2; len: 15; CDR3nt: TGTGCCAGCAGCTTCCTTTCCACAGGGCCCTATGGCTACACCTTC; CDR3aa: CASSFLSTGPYGYTF
abundance: few; d_gene: .; v_gene: TRBV7-3; j_gene: TRBJ1-3; len: 15; CDR3nt: TGTGCCAGCAGCTTAAGTCGACACTCTGGAAACACCATATATTTT; CDR3aa: CASSLSRHSGNTIYF
abundance: .; d_gene: .; v_gene: TRBV7-2; j_gene: TRBJ1-6; len: 15; CDR3nt: TGTGCCAGCAGCCTCGCCGGGCGGGAAAATTCACCCCTCCACTTT; CDR3aa: CASSLAGRENSPLHF
abundance: .; d_gene: TRBD2; v_gene: TRBV19; j_gene: TRBJ2-2; len: 17; CDR3nt: TGTGCCAGTAGCTGGGCTAGCGGGGGGACGAACACCGGGGAGCTGTTTTTT; CDR3aa: CASSWASGGTNTGELFF
abundance: few; d_gene: .; v_gene: TRBV7-9; j_gene: TRBJ2-5; len: 15; CDR3nt: TGTGCCAGCAGCTCACAGACAGATTACCAAGAGACCCAGTACTTC; CDR3aa: CASSSQTDYQETQYF
abundance: few; d_gene: TRBD1; v_gene: TRBV4-2; j_gene: TRBJ2-7; len: 15; CDR3nt: TGTGCCAGCAGCCAAGGCGGACAGGGGTCCTACGAGCAGTACTTC; CDR3aa: CASSQGGQGSYEQYF
abundance: once; d_gene: TRBD1; v_gene: TRBV6-5; j_gene: TRBJ1-4; len: 13; CDR3nt: TGTGCCAGCAGTTACGGGACAGGGCAAGAACTGTTTTTT; CDR3aa: CASSYGTGQELFF
abundance: .; d_gene: TRBD2; v_gene: TRBV5-1; j_gene: TRBJ2-5; len: 15; CDR3nt: TGCGCCAGCAATTTAGCGGGGGGGCTAGAAGAGACCCAGTACTTC; CDR3aa: CASNLAGGLEETQYF
abundance: .; d_gene: .; v_gene: TRBV5-6; j_gene: TRBJ1-1; len: 13; CDR3nt: TGTGCCAGCAGCACCTATGCGACAGATGAAGCTTTCTTT; CDR3aa: CASSTYATDEAFF
abundance: .; d_gene: .; v_gene: TRBV3-1/TRBV3-2; j_gene: TRBJ1-1; len: 15; CDR3nt: TGTGCCAGCGCCCCGGGGGGAGGAGGGCACACTGAAGCTTTCTTT; CDR3aa: CASAPGGGGHTEAFF
abundance: .; d_gene: .; v_gene: TRBV3-1/TRBV3-2; j_gene: TRBJ1-1; len: 12; CDR3nt: TGTGCCAGCCAACAGGGTACCCTTGAAGCTTTCTTT; CDR3aa: CASQQGTLEAFF
abundance: .; d_gene: TRBD2; v_gene: TRBV24-1; j_gene: TRBJ2-2; len: 18; CDR3nt: TGTGCCACCAGTGATTTGGCTAGCGGGGTCCAGAACACCGGGGAGCTGTTTTTT; CDR3aa: CATSDLASGVQNTGELFF
abundance: .; d_gene: TRBD1; v_gene: TRBV7-9; j_gene: TRBJ1-2; len: 14; CDR3nt: TGTGCCAGCAGCCCTAGGACAGGCTTCTATGGCTACACCTTC; CDR3aa: CASSPRTGFYGYTF
abundance: once; d_gene: .; v_gene: TRBV5-1; j_gene: TRBJ2-5; len: 14; CDR3nt: TGCGCCAGCAGCTTGAGAGGGACTGGGGAGACCCAGTACTTC; CDR3aa: CASSLRGTGETQYF
abundance: .; d_gene: .; v_gene: TRBV6-6; j_gene: TRBJ2-5; len: 16; CDR3nt: TGTGCCAGCAGTTACCTCGGGACATTAGACGAAGAGACCCAGTACTTC; CDR3aa: CASSYLGTLDEETQYF
abundance: .; d_gene: .; v_gene: TRBV9; j_gene: TRBJ1-5; len: 14; CDR3nt: TGTGCCAGCAACAGGGACGGCCTCAATCAGCCCCAGCATTTT; CDR3aa: CASNRDGLNQPQHF
abundance: .; d_gene: .; v_gene: TRBV5-1; j_gene: TRBJ1-2; len: 14; CDR3nt: TGCGCCAGCAGCTTTGAGGACAATGACTATGGCTACACCTTC; CDR3aa: CASSFEDNDYGYTF
abundance: .; d_gene: .; v_gene: TRBV2; j_gene: TRBJ1-1; len: 13; CDR3nt: TGTGCCAGCAGGAGGACAGAACACACTGAAGCTTTCTTT; CDR3aa: CASRRTEHTEAFF
abundance: .; d_gene: .; v_gene: TRBV6-5; j_gene: TRBJ1-4; len: 13; CDR3nt: TGTGCCAGCAGTTTCACCCCGGGGGAAAAACTGTTTTTT; CDR3aa: CASSFTPGEKLFF
abundance: .; d_gene: .; v_gene: TRBV3-1/TRBV3-2; j_gene: TRBJ1-1; len: 16; CDR3nt: TGTGCCAGCAGCCATGAAGGGAGGCAGGTGAACACTGAAGCTTTCTTT; CDR3aa: CASSHEGRQVNTEAFF
abundance: .; d_gene: .; v_gene: TRBV28; j_gene: TRBJ1-1; len: 14; CDR3nt: TGTGCCAGCAGGCCTTCGCGGGGAAGCGGATCAGCTTTCTTT; CDR3aa: CASRPSRGSGSAFF
abundance: .; d_gene: .; v_gene: TRBV4-3; j_gene: TRBJ1-6; len: 16; CDR3nt: TGCGCCAGCAGCCAATACCCGGGAATGCCGGGGTCACCCCTCCACTTT; CDR3aa: CASSQYPGMPGSPLHF
abundance: .; d_gene: .; v_gene: TRBV7-9; j_gene: TRBJ1-3; len: 14; CDR3nt: TGTGCCAGCAGCTTACCGGGACAAGGAAACACCATATATTTT; CDR3aa: CASSLPGQGNTIYF
abundance: .; d_gene: .; v_gene: TRBV12-3/TRBV12-4; j_gene: TRBJ1-4; len: 11; CDR3nt: TGTGCCAGCAGTCGAGGTGAAAAACTGTTTTTT; CDR3aa: CASSRGEKLFF
abundance: .; d_gene: .; v_gene: TRBV13; j_gene: TRBJ2-2; len: 16; CDR3nt: TGTGCCAGCAGCCAAACCCACCGGGACACAACCGGGGAGCTGTTTTTT; CDR3aa: CASSQTHRDTTGELFF
abundance: .; d_gene: TRBD2; v_gene: TRBV7-2; j_gene: TRBJ2-3; len: 19; CDR3nt: TGTGCCAGCAGCTTAGTTTCGGTTTACGGCGGGGGGATCACAGATACGCAGTATTTT; CDR3aa: CASSLVSVYGGGITDTQYF
abundance: once; d_gene: .; v_gene: TRBV18; j_gene: TRBJ1-1; len: 12; CDR3nt: TGTGCCAGCTCACCGGATACAGGGCCAGCTTTCTTT; CDR3aa: CASSPDTGPAFF
abundance: .; d_gene: .; v_gene: TRBV7-8; j_gene: TRBJ1-1; len: 14; CDR3nt: TGTGCCAGCAGTCCTCGGTGGTTGAACACTGAAGCTTTCTTT; CDR3aa: CASSPRWLNTEAFF
abundance: .; d_gene: TRBD2; v_gene: TRBV28; j_gene: TRBJ2-3; len: 16; CDR3nt: TGTGCCAGCACCCCCCCTTCGGGGCTGGGGGGGGATACGCAGTATTTT; CDR3aa: CASTPPSGLGGDTQYF
abundance: .; d_gene: TRBD2; v_gene: TRBV7-2; j_gene: TRBJ2-2; len: 17; CDR3nt: TGTGCCAGCAGCTTAGGACTAGCGGGGGGGCCCGGCGGGGAGCTGTTTTTT; CDR3aa: CASSLGLAGGPGGELFF
abundance: .; d_gene: .; v_gene: TRBV3-1/TRBV3-2; j_gene: TRBJ2-7; len: 14; CDR3nt: TGTGCCAGCAGCCAGTGGACTAATATCTACGAGCAGTACTTC; CDR3aa: CASSQWTNIYEQYF
abundance: many; d_gene: TRBD1; v_gene: TRBV6-5; j_gene: TRBJ1-6; len: 16; CDR3nt: TGTGCCAGCAGTTACGGGACCGGGACAGGGGAGTTGCCCCTCCACTTT; CDR3aa: CASSYGTGTGELPLHF
abundance: .; d_gene: TRBD2; v_gene: TRBV19; j_gene: TRBJ2-1; len: 17; CDR3nt: TGTGCCAGTAGTAGAGCTAGCGGGGGGGACTCCTACAATGAGCAGTTCTTC; CDR3aa: CASSRASGGDSYNEQFF
abundance: once; d_gene: .; v_gene: TRBV6-6; j_gene: TRBJ1-6; len: 15; CDR3nt: TGTGCCAGCAGACCACAGGAGAACTATAATTCACCCCTCCACTTT; CDR3aa: CASRPQENYNSPLHF
abundance: once; d_gene: .; v_gene: TRBV3-1/TRBV3-2; j_gene: TRBJ1-5; len: 14; CDR3nt: TGTGCCAGCAGCCAATCAGTGGGCAATCAGCCCCAGCATTTT; CDR3aa: CASSQSVGNQPQHF
abundance: .; d_gene: TRBD2; v_gene: TRBV3-1/TRBV3-2; j_gene: TRBJ2-7; len: 16; CDR3nt: TGTGCCAGCAGCCCCGGGACTAGCGGGGGGGCTTACGAGCAGTACTTC; CDR3aa: CASSPGTSGGAYEQYF
abundance: .; d_gene: .; v_gene: TRBV6-5; j_gene: TRBJ1-5; len: 14; CDR3nt: TGTGCCAGCAGTTACGGTGCCGGGAATCAGCCCCAGCATTTT; CDR3aa: CASSYGAGNQPQHF
abundance: .; d_gene: TRBD1; v_gene: TRBV5-1; j_gene: TRBJ2-5; len: 15; CDR3nt: TGCGCCAGCAGAACCGGGACAGGGGTTCGGGAGACCCAGTACTTC; CDR3aa: CASRTGTGVRETQYF
abundance: once; d_gene: .; v_gene: TRBV7-9; j_gene: TRBJ2-1; len: 15; CDR3nt: TGTGCCAGCACCCCGTACCCGGGGGGCCTCGATGAGCAGTTCTTC; CDR3aa: CASTPYPGGLDEQFF